A single sample gave rise to the 6 T cell receptor beta chains below, sequenced in a study of blood T cell repertoires in COVID-19. Here immunoSEQ multiplex PCR was the method, and the copy in TCRdb shows in-frame clones only, minus some. The table includes around 250,000 clones, 86% detected once. What was sequenced was peripheral blood. These receptor sequences come from a woman older than 75 with COVID-19, enrolled during active disease.

The chain carries TRBV10-1 and TRBJ2-7; maybe TRBD2 (6 bases). This CDR3 spans 14 amino acids. V was pared by 2 bases and J by 0 bases, with 8 bases between. The germline gives CDR1 WNHNN, CDR2 SYGVQD (reference sequence). The CDR3 bases are TGCGCCAGCAGTGAGGGGGGACTCTCCTACGAGCAGTACTTC. It translates to CASSEGGLSYEQYF.

This chain connects TRBV11-2 to TRBJ2-2; 7 bases agree with TRBD1. V shed 0 bases, J shed 4 bases, and the junction held 2 bases outside the gene matches. The CDR3 runs 15 residues. Germline CDR1 SGHAT, CDR2 FQNNGV. For the CDR3, the DNA is TGTGCCAGCAGCTTAGAGGGACAGATCACCGGGGAGCTGTTTTTT. Translated, it gives CASSLEGQITGELFF.

The rearrangement uses TRBV2 and TRBJ2-1; D is undetermined. The V end was cut by 6 bases, the J end by 0 bases, with 18 bases between. CDR3 length: 17 amino acids. The V gene's germline CDR1 is SNHLY and CDR2 FYNNEI. CDR3 nucleotide sequence: TGTGCCAGCAGCGCATCCCATCACAAGTACTCCTACAATGAGCAGTTCTTC. Residues: CASSASHHKYSYNEQFF.

The chain couples TRBV14 to TRBJ2-7; TRBD1 matches at 7 bases. The germline gives CDR1 SGHDN, CDR2 FVKESK. V shed 2 bases, J shed 0 bases, and the junction held 4 bases outside the gene matches. The CDR3 totals 15 residues. The CDR3 region has the DNA TGTGCCAGCAGCCAATCGGGACAGCCCTCCTACGAGCAGTACGTC. Translating it yields CASSQSGQPSYEQYV.

This clone was seen once. This chain connects TRBV28 to TRBJ1-2, with D unclear. Germline V CDR1 and CDR2: MDHEN, SYDVKM. V dropped 6 bases and J dropped 6 bases, with 11 bases sitting between them. The CDR3 runs to 12 residues. The CDR3: CASSTRRDGYTF. DNA of the CDR3: TGTGCCAGCAGCACCAGGCGGGATGGCTACACCTTC.

V is TRBV19 and J is TRBJ1-1; 8 nucleotides match TRBD1. V lost 5 bases to trimming and J lost 6 bases; unmatched junction nucleotides: 8. The V gene's germline CDR1 is LNHDA and CDR2 SQIVND (reference sequence). The length of the CDR3 is 14 residues. CDR3 coding DNA: TGTGCCAGTAGTGTACAGGGGGGAGGTGCTGAAGCTTTCTTT. Amino acids: CASSVQGGGAEAFF.